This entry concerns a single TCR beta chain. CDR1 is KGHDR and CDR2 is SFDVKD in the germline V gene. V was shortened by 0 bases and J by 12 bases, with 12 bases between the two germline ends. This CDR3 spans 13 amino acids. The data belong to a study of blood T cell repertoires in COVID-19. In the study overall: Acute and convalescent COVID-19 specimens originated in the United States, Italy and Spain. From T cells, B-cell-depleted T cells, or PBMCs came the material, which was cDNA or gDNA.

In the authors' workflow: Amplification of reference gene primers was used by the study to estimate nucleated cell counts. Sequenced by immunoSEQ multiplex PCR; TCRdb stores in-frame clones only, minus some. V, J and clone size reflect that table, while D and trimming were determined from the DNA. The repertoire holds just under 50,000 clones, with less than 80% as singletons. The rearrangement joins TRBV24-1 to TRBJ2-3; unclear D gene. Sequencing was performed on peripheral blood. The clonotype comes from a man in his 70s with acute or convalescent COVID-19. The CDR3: CATSDLNLPTQYF. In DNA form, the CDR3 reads TGTGCCACCAGTGATTTGAACCTACCAACCCAGTATTTT.